The clone carrying this T cell receptor (beta chain) occurred once. Antigen specificity is unknown. The data originate from a study of cytomegalovirus exposure and HLA in healthy donors. Notes on the study in general: A few CMV-associated chains were confirmed in vitro to be specific for CMV antigens.

Germline CDR1 is MNHEY and CDR2 is SMNVEV (reference sequence). This CDR3 is built from 17 residues. The J segment lost 2 bases and the V segment lost 5 bases, leaving 11 bases of the junction unmatched. Using immunoSEQ multiplex PCR, the repertoire was profiled, and TCRdb retains in-frame clones only, with some absent. The table includes some 260,000 clones, around 90% detected once. The source of this sequence is a woman between 25 and 40 years old in good health and CMV-seronegative. V usage is TRBV27 and J usage is TRBJ2-7; TRBD1 matches 11 bases. Material for sequencing was PBMCs. In DNA, the CDR3 is TGTGCCAGCAGTCCCTGGGGCGGACAGGGGGCTACCTACGAGCAGTACTTC. Translating it yields CASSPWGGQGATYEQYF.